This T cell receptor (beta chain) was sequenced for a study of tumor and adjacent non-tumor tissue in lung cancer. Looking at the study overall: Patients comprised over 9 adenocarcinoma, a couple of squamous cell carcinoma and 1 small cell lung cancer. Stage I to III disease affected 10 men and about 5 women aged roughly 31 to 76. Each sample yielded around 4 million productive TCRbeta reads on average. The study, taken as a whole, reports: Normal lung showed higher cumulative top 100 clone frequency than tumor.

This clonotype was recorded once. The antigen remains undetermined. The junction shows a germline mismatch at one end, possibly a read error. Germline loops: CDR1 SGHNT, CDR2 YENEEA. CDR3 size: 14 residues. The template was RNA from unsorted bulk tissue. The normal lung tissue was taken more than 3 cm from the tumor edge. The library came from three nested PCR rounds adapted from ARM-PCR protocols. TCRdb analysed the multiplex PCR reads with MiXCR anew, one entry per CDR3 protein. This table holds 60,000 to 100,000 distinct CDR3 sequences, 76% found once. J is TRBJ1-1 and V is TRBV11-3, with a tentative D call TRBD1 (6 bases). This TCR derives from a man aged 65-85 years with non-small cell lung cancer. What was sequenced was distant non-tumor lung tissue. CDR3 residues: CASTWTGALNEDFF. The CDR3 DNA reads TGTGCCAGCACGTGGACGGGGGCGTTAAATGAAGATTTCTTT.